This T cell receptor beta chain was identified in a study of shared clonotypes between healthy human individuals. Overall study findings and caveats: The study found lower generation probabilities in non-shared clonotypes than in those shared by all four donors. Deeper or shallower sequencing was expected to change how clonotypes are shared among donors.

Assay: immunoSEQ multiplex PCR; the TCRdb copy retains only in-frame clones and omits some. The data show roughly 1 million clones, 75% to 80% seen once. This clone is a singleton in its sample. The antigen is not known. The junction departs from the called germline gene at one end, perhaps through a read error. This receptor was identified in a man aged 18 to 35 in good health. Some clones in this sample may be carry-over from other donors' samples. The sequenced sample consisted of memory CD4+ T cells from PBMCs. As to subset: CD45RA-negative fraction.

In nucleotides, the CDR3 is TGTGCCAGCAGCGAAGGGACGGAGACTTATGGCTACACCTTC. The encoded protein is CASSEGTETYGYTF. V usage is TRBV6-1 and J usage is TRBJ1-2; TRBD1 might be the D (5 bases). The CDR3 has 14 amino acids. Germline V CDR1 and CDR2: MNHNS, SASEGT.